Listed below are T cell receptor beta chains from one sample, sequenced in a study of regulatory T cells in long-lasting Graves disease. TCRdb ran MiXCR on the multiplex PCR reads and lists one entry per CDR3 protein. The sample comprises 500,000 to 700,000 distinct CDR3 sequences, 25% to 30% of which are singletons, and around 42% rests with the top ten. The specimen was peripheral blood mononuclear cells (PBMCs), collected when the disease was refractory, from a patient treated with antithyroid drugs. Receptors originate from a female donor with Graves disease. The CDR3 runs from the conserved cysteine through the conserved F or W. D genes are given only for firm matches. Not every row has a clone size; where given, it reads once, few, many or a size class.

size: many; D: TRBD1; J: TRBJ1-2; V: TRBV2; length: 17; DNA: TGTGCCAGCAGTGAGGAGGGGGCAGCGGGCTTCTACTATGGCTACACCTTC; CDR3: CASSEEGAAGFYYGYTF
size: -; D: -; J: TRBJ1-3; V: TRBV19; length: 16; DNA: TGTGCCAGTAGTATTTCGAGGCCAGGATCTGGAAACACCATATATTTT; CDR3: CASSISRPGSGNTIYF
size: -; D: TRBD2; J: TRBJ2-7; V: TRBV5-5; length: 12; DNA: TGTGCCAGCAGCCCCGGGACTAGCTTGGGGTACTTC; CDR3: CASSPGTSLGYF
size: -; D: -; J: TRBJ1-3; V: TRBV12-3/TRBV12-4; length: 12; DNA: TGTGCCAGCAGTTTAAGGAGAAACACCATATATTTT; CDR3: CASSLRRNTIYF
size: -; D: -; J: TRBJ1-1; V: TRBV5-1; length: 13; DNA: TGCGCCGGCAGCTTGGACCAAAACACTGAAGCTTTCTTT; CDR3: CAGSLDQNTEAFF
size: few; D: -; J: TRBJ1-6; V: TRBV9; length: 16; DNA: TGTGCCAGCAGCGTAGTGGACGTCTCCTATAATTCACCCCTCCACTTT; CDR3: CASSVVDVSYNSPLHF
size: many; D: TRBD1; J: TRBJ2-2; V: TRBV6-1; length: 14; DNA: TGTGCCAGCAGTGGACAGGGAAACACCGGGGAGCTGTTTTTT; CDR3: CASSGQGNTGELFF
size: -; D: -; J: TRBJ2-1; V: TRBV5-1; length: 12; DNA: TGCGCCAGCAGCTGGGACAAAGGTGAGCAGTTCTTC; CDR3: CASSWDKGEQFF
size: many; D: -; J: TRBJ2-5; V: TRBV12-3/TRBV12-4; length: 15; DNA: TGTGCCAGCAGTTTGAACTTAGCAGCACAAGAGACCCAGTACTTC; CDR3: CASSLNLAAQETQYF
size: -; D: -; J: TRBJ1-5; V: TRBV20-1; length: 15; DNA: TGCAGTGCTAGCCCCGGAGGGTTGGGCAATCAGCCCCAGCATTTT; CDR3: CSASPGGLGNQPQHF
size: many; D: TRBD2; J: TRBJ2-2; V: TRBV2; length: 16; DNA: TGTGCCAGCCGCGGACTAGCGGGAGCGGTCACCGGGGAGCTGTTTTTT; CDR3: CASRGLAGAVTGELFF
size: -; D: -; J: TRBJ2-5; V: TRBV20-1; length: 13; DNA: TGCAGTGCTAGGGTAGCGACCCAAGAGACCCAGTACTTC; CDR3: CSARVATQETQYF
size: few; D: TRBD2; J: TRBJ2-7; V: TRBV15; length: 15; DNA: TGTGCCACCAGCCGAACGCGGGAGGGGCAATACGAGCAGTACTTC; CDR3: CATSRTREGQYEQYF
size: -; D: -; J: TRBJ1-2; V: TRBV19; length: 12; DNA: TGTGCCAGTAGTCCAGAAAGGGACGGCTACACCTTC; CDR3: CASSPERDGYTF
size: few; D: -; J: TRBJ1-1; V: TRBV19; length: 14; DNA: TGTGCCAGTAGTACCGAGACAGCGAACACTGAAGCTTTCTTT; CDR3: CASSTETANTEAFF
size: -; D: -; J: TRBJ2-5; V: TRBV20-1; length: 11; DNA: TGCAATACCAGGGCGGGAGAGACCCAGTACTTC; CDR3: CNTRAGETQYF
size: few; D: TRBD1; J: TRBJ1-5; V: TRBV12-3/TRBV12-4; length: 16; DNA: TGTGCCAGCACCGCTGGGGACAGGGGTAGCAATCAGCCCCAGCATTTT; CDR3: CASTAGDRGSNQPQHF
size: few; D: -; J: TRBJ2-7; V: TRBV6-1; length: 16; DNA: TGTGCCAGCAAGAGGGAAAGCGTCGGGAATACCTACGAGCAGTACTTC; CDR3: CASKRESVGNTYEQYF
size: few; D: -; J: TRBJ1-1; V: TRBV14; length: 16; DNA: TGTGCCAGCAGCCATGAACAGGGACTGCCGGGGACTGAAGCTTTCTTT; CDR3: CASSHEQGLPGTEAFF
size: -; D: -; J: TRBJ1-1; V: TRBV30; length: 11; DNA: TGTGCCTGGAGTGCCGCTCGGCGGGCTTTCTTT; CDR3: CAWSAARRAFF
size: few; D: -; J: TRBJ1-5; V: TRBV6-1; length: 11; DNA: TGTGCCAGCAGCGACGGACAGCCCCAGCATTTT; CDR3: CASSDGQPQHF
size: many; D: -; J: TRBJ1-2; V: TRBV29-1; length: 13; DNA: TGCAGCGTAGAGGACCGGGGGAGCTATGGCTACACCTTC; CDR3: CSVEDRGSYGYTF
size: -; D: -; J: TRBJ1-2; V: TRBV5-1; length: 15; DNA: TGCGCCAGCAGCGCAACAAACGACCCTAACTATGGCTACACCTTC; CDR3: CASSATNDPNYGYTF
size: -; D: TRBD1; J: TRBJ1-5; V: TRBV6-2/TRBV6-3; length: 15; DNA: TGTGCCAGCAGATCACAGGGGGGGAGCAATCAGCCCCAGCATTTT; CDR3: CASRSQGGSNQPQHF
size: -; D: -; J: TRBJ2-7; V: TRBV29-1; length: 11; DNA: TGCAGCGTACTGCTGACCTACGAGCAGTACTTC; CDR3: CSVLLTYEQYF
size: -; D: -; J: TRBJ2-2; V: TRBV5-6; length: 15; DNA: TGTGCCAGCAGCTTGGAACTAGGGTACCTCGGGGAGCTGTTTTTT; CDR3: CASSLELGYLGELFF
size: -; D: -; J: TRBJ1-1; V: TRBV20-1; length: 13; DNA: TGCAGTGCTAGAGATAAATTTTTGCTTGGAGCTTTCTTT; CDR3: CSARDKFLLGAFF
size: -; D: -; J: TRBJ1-4; V: TRBV13; length: 14; DNA: TGTGCCAGCAGCACTGCAAGGGGGAATGAAAAACTGTTTTTT; CDR3: CASSTARGNEKLFF
size: -; D: TRBD1; J: TRBJ1-5; V: TRBV6-1; length: 17; DNA: TGTGCCAGCAGTAGTACCGCGGGACAGGGGGCAAATCAGCCCCAGCATTTT; CDR3: CASSSTAGQGANQPQHF
size: -; D: -; J: TRBJ1-1; V: TRBV20-1; length: 14; DNA: TGCAGTGCTAGCGCCCGAGGGGGTGGGACTGAAGCTTTCTTT; CDR3: CSASARGGGTEAFF
size: -; D: TRBD2; J: TRBJ2-7; V: TRBV14; length: 15; DNA: TGTGCCAGCAGCGGGCGACCGGGGGGGGTCTACGAGCAGTACTTC; CDR3: CASSGRPGGVYEQYF
size: many; D: TRBD1; J: TRBJ2-5; V: TRBV7-3; length: 15; DNA: TGTGCCAGCAGCTTAGACAGGGGTGAGCGGGAGACCCAGTACTTC; CDR3: CASSLDRGERETQYF
size: -; D: -; J: TRBJ2-7; V: TRBV20-1; length: 13; DNA: TGCAGTGCTAGAGAGGCTGGGGGGCGGGAGCAGTACTTC; CDR3: CSAREAGGREQYF
size: -; D: -; J: TRBJ1-1; V: TRBV7-8; length: 16; DNA: TGTGCCAACACCCTTGTATGGGGCGGTCGGAACACTGAAGCTTTCTTT; CDR3: CANTLVWGGRNTEAFF
size: -; D: TRBD2; J: TRBJ2-2; V: TRBV5-6; length: 16; DNA: TGTGCCAGCAGCTACGGACTAGCGGCTGCGACCGGGGAGCTGTTTTTT; CDR3: CASSYGLAAATGELFF
size: many; D: -; J: TRBJ1-6; V: TRBV5-1; length: 16; DNA: TGCGCCAGCAGCTGGGAAACCGGGACGTCGAATTCACCCCTCCACTTT; CDR3: CASSWETGTSNSPLHF
size: -; D: -; J: TRBJ1-1; V: TRBV27; length: 16; DNA: TGTGCCAGCAGTGCTTACCTGGGACGGTTGAACACTGAAGCTTTCTTT; CDR3: CASSAYLGRLNTEAFF
size: -; D: TRBD1; J: TRBJ1-5; V: TRBV7-9; length: 16; DNA: TGTGCCAGCAGCCATCGGCGACAGGGGTACAATCAGCCCCAGCATTTT; CDR3: CASSHRRQGYNQPQHF
size: -; D: -; J: TRBJ1-1; V: TRBV7-7; length: 15; DNA: TGTGCTAACTCCGCCACGACTTTTCTAAACACTGAAGCTTTCTTT; CDR3: CANSATTFLNTEAFF
size: -; D: -; J: TRBJ1-2; V: TRBV5-5; length: 12; DNA: TGTGCCAGCACCCTACCAGGGGATGGCTACACCTTC; CDR3: CASTLPGDGYTF